Below, 2 T cell receptor beta chains from the same sample are listed, as sequenced in a study of vaccination and CD4 T cells after COVID-19. TCRdb re-called the PCR reads through MiXCR, storing one row per CDR3 protein. The table includes 25,000 to 30,000 distinct CDR3 sequences, over 40% detected once. Time point noted: late sampling 161 to 241 days after vaccination in a few convalescent patients. The specimen comprised CD4+ T cells from blood, sampled about 7 months after SARS-CoV-2 vaccination. The receptors derive from a human donor who had recovered from COVID-19.

The rearrangement joins TRBV18 to TRBJ2-7; D remains ambiguous. With 2 bases removed from V and 4 bases from J, the gap between germline ends came to 12 bases. This CDR3 is built from 14 residues. In germline, CDR1 is KGHSH, CDR2 LQKENI. The CDR3 DNA sequence: TGTGCCAGCTCACCATCTCAAGGCGGATACGAGCAGTACTTC. It specifies CASSPSQGGYEQYF. Using reference TRBV18 and TRBJ2-7 for the parts outside the CDR3, the full variable domain is NAGVMQNPRHLVRRRGQEARLRCSPMKGHSHVYWYRQLPEEGLKFMVYLQKENIIDESGMPKERFSAEFPKEGPSILRIQQVVRGDSAAYFCASSPSQGGYEQYFGPGTRLTVT.

This clonotype was seen more than once but under ten times. The CDR3 DNA is TGCAGTGCTAAGAAAGGCAATCAGCCCCAGCATTTT. Translating it yields CSAKKGNQPQHF. The V gene is TRBV20-1, the J gene TRBJ1-5; D unresolved. V was shortened by 4 bases and J by 2 bases, with 6 bases between the two germline ends. Looked up from germline, CDR1 is DFQATT and CDR2 is SNEGSKA (reference sequence). CDR3 size: 12 residues.